The T cell receptor beta chain under discussion was sequenced for a study of T cells of healthy individuals (dated by TCRdb to 2017 to 2018). V is clipped by 1 base and J by 5 bases, and the sequence between their germline boundaries is 10 bases long. The germline V gene sets CDR1 to SGHRS and CDR2 to YFSETQ. Reading from cysteine to phenylalanine, the CDR3 counts 14 amino acids. The sequence is cut down to CDR3 DNA, 42 bases in frame from base 1. About this clonotype itself: It lacks a known antigen. Base qualities are not provided; no much larger clone lies one nucleotide away.

The library was generated by 5' RACE. TCRdb shows the sequencer as Illumina MiSeq. TCRdb reworked the public reads: Q25 trimming with fastp, MiXCR clone assembly, productive beta chains retained. CDR3 protein sequences are deduplicated, and each keeps its most common genes and DNA. Present in this sample are 85,000 to 100,000 distinct CDR3 sequences, around 17% of which were seen just once. The leading ten clones occupy approximately 5.7% of the sample. The V and J segments used are TRBV5-1 and TRBJ1-5; no D gene call is confident. This receptor was taken from a human donor in good health. CDR3 sequence: CASSLSAGDQPQHF. The DNA is TGCGCCAGCAGCTTGAGCGCGGGAGATCAGCCCCAGCATTTT. The variable domain in full, with residues beyond the CDR3 obtained from the reference TRBV5-1 and TRBJ1-5 genes, is KAGVTQTPRYLIKTRGQQVTLSCSPISGHRSVSWYQQTPGQGLQFLFEYFSETQRNKGNFPGRFSGRQFSNSRSEMNVSTLELGDSALYLCASSLSAGDQPQHFGDGTRLSIL.